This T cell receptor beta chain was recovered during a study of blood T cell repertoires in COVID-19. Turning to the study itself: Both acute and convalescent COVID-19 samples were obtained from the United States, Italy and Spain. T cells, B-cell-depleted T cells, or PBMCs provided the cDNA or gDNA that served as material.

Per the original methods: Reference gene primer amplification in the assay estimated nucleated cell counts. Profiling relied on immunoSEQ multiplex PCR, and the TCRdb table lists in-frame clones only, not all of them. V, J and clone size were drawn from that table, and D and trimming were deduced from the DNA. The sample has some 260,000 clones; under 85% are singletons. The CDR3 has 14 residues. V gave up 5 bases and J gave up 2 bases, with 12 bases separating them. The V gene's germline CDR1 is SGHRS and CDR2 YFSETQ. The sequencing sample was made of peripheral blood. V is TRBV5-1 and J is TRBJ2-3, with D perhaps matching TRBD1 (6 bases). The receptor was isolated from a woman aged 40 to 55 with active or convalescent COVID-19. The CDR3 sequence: CASSSGTLTDTQYF. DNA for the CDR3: TGCGCCAGCAGTTCCGGGACACTCACAGATACGCAGTATTTT. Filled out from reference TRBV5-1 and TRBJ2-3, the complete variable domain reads KAGVTQTPRYLIKTRGQQVTLSCSPISGHRSVSWYQQTPGQGLQFLFEYFSETQRNKGNFPGRFSGRQFSNSRSEMNVSTLELGDSALYLCASSSGTLTDTQYFGPGTRLTVL.